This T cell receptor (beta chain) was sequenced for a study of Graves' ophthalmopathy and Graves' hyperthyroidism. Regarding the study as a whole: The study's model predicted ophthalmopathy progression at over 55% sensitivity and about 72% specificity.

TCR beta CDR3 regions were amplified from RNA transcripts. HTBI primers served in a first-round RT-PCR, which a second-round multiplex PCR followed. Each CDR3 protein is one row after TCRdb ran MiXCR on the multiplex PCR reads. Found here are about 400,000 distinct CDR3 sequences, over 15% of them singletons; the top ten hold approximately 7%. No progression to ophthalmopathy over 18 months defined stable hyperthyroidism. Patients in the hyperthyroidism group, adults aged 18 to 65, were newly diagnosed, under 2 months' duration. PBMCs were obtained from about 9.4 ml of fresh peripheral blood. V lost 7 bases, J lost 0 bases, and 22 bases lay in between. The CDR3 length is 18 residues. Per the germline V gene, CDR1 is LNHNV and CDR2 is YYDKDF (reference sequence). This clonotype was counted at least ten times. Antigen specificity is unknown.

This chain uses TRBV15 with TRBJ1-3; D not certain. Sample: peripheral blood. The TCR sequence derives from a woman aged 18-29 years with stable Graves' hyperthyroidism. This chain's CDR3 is CATTEGFGSSFSGNTIYF. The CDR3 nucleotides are TGTGCCACCACGGAAGGATTCGGCTCGTCCTTCTCTGGAAACACCATATATTTT.